These 22 T cell receptor beta chains share one sample of origin, sequenced in a study of T cells in Graves' hyperthyroidism and ophthalmopathy. Researchers took RNA transcripts and amplified the TCR beta CDR3 regions from them. The TCR CDR3 was amplified in a first-round RT-PCR using the HTBI primer set. Via MiXCR, TCRdb re-called the multiplex PCR reads, giving one row per CDR3 protein. The profile shows hundreds of thousands of distinct CDR3 sequences, less than 15% of them singletons. Specimen: blood. Receptor source: a woman between 18 and 29 years old with Graves' hyperthyroidism.

A few counts support this clonotype. This chain joins TRBV7-9 and TRBJ2-5; 9 nucleotides agree with TRBD2. V shed 8 bases, J shed 5 bases, and the junction held 9 bases outside the gene matches. The CDR3 loop spans 14 amino acids. Germline loops: CDR1 SEHNR, CDR2 FQNEAQ (reference sequence). CDR3 nucleotides: TGTGCCAGCCGTCGTGCTAGCGGGATGGAGACCCAGTACTTC. This gives the protein CASRRASGMETQYF.

This sequence joins TRBV5-6 and TRBJ2-1, with 10 bases identical to TRBD2. The V and J ends lost 3 bases and 7 bases, in that order; junction bases with no gene match: 7. The CDR3 extends over 15 amino acids. CDR1 is SGHDT, CDR2 YYEEEE, per germline. The CDR3 DNA follows: TGTGCCAGCAGCTGGCTAGCGGGAGACCAAAATGAGCAGTTCTTC. Its translation: CASSWLAGDQNEQFF. The variable domain in full, completed from reference TRBV5-6 and TRBJ2-1, reads DAGVTQSPTHLIKTRGQQVTLRCSPKSGHDTVSWYQQALGQGPQFIFQYYEEEERQRGNFPDRFSGHQFPNYSSELNVNALLLGDSALYLCASSWLAGDQNEQFFGPGTRLTVL.

The V and J genes are TRBV6-1 and TRBJ1-6; a weak D match, TRBD1 (5 bases). Germline V lookup: CDR1 MNHNS, CDR2 SASEGT. V was clipped by 10 bases and J by 6 bases, with 22 bases between them. CDR3 length: 16 amino acids. The CDR3 nucleotides read TGTGCCACAATTGCCAGGACGGGGCAGGGTAATTCACCCCTCCACTTT. Protein: CATIARTGQGNSPLHF.

This clonotype was counted ten times or more. The chain employs TRBV10-3 and TRBJ2-7, with 8 positions matching TRBD2. Germline values: CDR1 ENHRY, CDR2 SYGVKD. The CDR3 loop spans 16 amino acids. V shed 2 bases and J 0 bases; nucleotides not matched to a gene: 6. The CDR3 DNA is TGTGCCATCAGTGAGGTGGGCGGGAGGCACTCCTACGAGCAGTACTTC. Amino acid sequence: CAISEVGGRHSYEQYF.

This clonotype was detected ten times or more. The chain links TRBV18 to TRBJ1-6; 7 bases are shared with TRBD1. The junction had 4 bases not matched to a gene; V was cut back by 6 bases and J by 8 bases. Looked up from germline, CDR1 is KGHSH and CDR2 is LQKENI. The CDR3 consists of 13 residues. The CDR3, as DNA: TGTGCCAGCTCGTCAGACAGGGATTCACCCCTCCACTTT. Its protein product is CASSSDRDSPLHF.

This clonotype showed up just a few times. The rearrangement joins TRBV11-2 to TRBJ2-3; 7 bases are shared with TRBD2. The V segment lost 4 bases and the J segment 4 bases; nucleotides outside the gene matches: 8. Germline V gene lookup returns CDR1 SGHAT and CDR2 FQNNGV. The CDR3 has 15 amino acids. The CDR3 spells CASSSAGTVADTQYF. In DNA, the CDR3 is TGTGCCAGCAGCTCAGCGGGAACTGTGGCAGATACGCAGTATTTT. Variable domain in full (rest from reference TRBV11-2 and TRBJ2-3): EAGVAQSPRYKIIEKRQSVAFWCNPISGHATLYWYQQILGQGPKLLIQFQNNGVVDDSQLPKDRFSAERLKGVDSTLKIQPAKLEDSAVYLCASSSAGTVADTQYFGPGTRLTVL.

This clonotype was detected ten times or more. This rearrangement joins TRBV7-8 to TRBJ2-1; D may match TRBD1 or TRBD2 (7 bases each). V lost 5 bases and J lost 3, with 20 bases in between. The CDR3 is 17 amino acids. Per germline, CDR1 SGHVS and CDR2 FQNEAQ. The CDR3 DNA reads TGTGCCAGCAGCCCGACAGGGTACGGGGGGTTCTACAATGAGCAGTTCTTC. Protein: CASSPTGYGGFYNEQFF.

This clonotype was seen at least ten times. V and J are TRBV6-1 and TRBJ2-7; the match to TRBD1 covers 7 bases. V trimming: 2 bases; J trimming: 4 bases; junction bases outside the gene matches: 8. CDR3 length: 15 amino acids. CDR1 is MNHNS, CDR2 SASEGT, per germline. The DNA for the CDR3 is TGTGCCAGCAGTGAATCGGCAGGGGGATATTACGAGCAGTACTTC. Translating gives CASSESAGGYYEQYF.

As for this clonotype: A read error is possible here, since a much larger clone lies one base away. The chain links TRBV7-8 to TRBJ2-7; 11 bases agree with TRBD1. The CDR3 length is 16 residues. Unmatched junction bases numbered 6, after V lost 2 bases and J lost 3 bases. Per the germline V gene, CDR1 is SGHVS and CDR2 is FQNEAQ. CDR3: CASSLTAGQGDYEQYF. In DNA, the CDR3 is TGTGCCAGCAGCTTAACAGCGGGACAGGGGGACTACGAGCAGTACTTC. Variable domain in full (rest from reference TRBV7-8 and TRBJ2-7): GAGVSQSPRYKVAKRGQDVALRCDPISGHVSLFWYQQALGQGPEFLTYFQNEAQLDKSGLPSDRFFAERPEGSVSTLKIQRTQQEDSAVYLCASSLTAGQGDYEQYFGPGTRLTVT.

This clonotype has more than one count but fewer than ten. It may be a read error: a sequence one base away is much more abundant. This chain links TRBV30 with TRBJ1-1; 9 positions agree with TRBD1. Germline CDR1 is GTSNPN and CDR2 is SVGIG (reference sequence). This CDR3 region has 14 residues. CDR3 nucleotide sequence: TGTGCCTGGTCGCGGGGACAGGGTTACACTGAAGCTCTCTTT. This codes for CAWSRGQGYTEALF.

Note on this clonotype: A read error is likely, as this CDR3 ends without the conserved phenylalanine or tryptophan. The chain uses TRBV28 and TRBJ1-2; 9 bases agree with TRBD1. Germline V lookup: CDR1 MDHEN, CDR2 SYDVKM. Trimming removed 5 bases from V and 5 bases from J; junction bases left unmatched: 9. This CDR3 contains 15 residues. The CDR3 region has the DNA TGTGCCAGCAGTCCCCGATCCGGACAGGGGTATGGCTACACCCTC. It encodes CASSPRSGQGYGYTL.

This clonotype was counted at least ten times. V and J are TRBV2 and TRBJ1-4, with 8 bases fitting TRBD1. Germline lookup yields CDR1 SNHLY and CDR2 FYNNEI. The J segment lost 6 bases and the V segment lost 6 bases, leaving 6 bases of the junction unmatched. This CDR3 has 14 residues. The CDR3 nucleotides are TGTGCCAGCAGCGAGGACAGGGCTTATGAAAAACTGTTTTTT. Encoded protein: CASSEDRAYEKLFF.

This clonotype turned up a few times. This chain links TRBV29-1 with TRBJ2-2; a weak D match, TRBD1 (5 bases). Germline V lookup: CDR1 SQVTM, CDR2 ANQGSEA. The CDR3 is 14 residues long. Between the trimmed V and J ends, which lost 5 bases and 5 bases, there was a span of 15 bases. CDR3 sequence: CSVRARVDTGELFF. Here the CDR3 DNA reads TGCAGCGTTAGGGCCAGGGTGGATACCGGGGAGCTGTTTTTT.

V gene TRBV5-1 combines with J gene TRBJ2-1, with TRBD2 matching 16 bases. There are 21 residues in the CDR3. Germline-derived CDR1 and CDR2 are SGHRS and YFSETQ. V shed 4 bases and J 8 bases; nucleotides not matched to a gene: 21. CDR3 DNA: TGCGCCAGCAGCCCACGGGGACTAGCGGGAGGGCCCTCGAAACGTGGCTATGAGCAGTTCTTC. This encodes CASSPRGLAGGPSKRGYEQFF. The whole variable domain, remainder taken from reference TRBV5-1 and TRBJ2-1, is KAGVTQTPRYLIKTRGQQVTLSCSPISGHRSVSWYQQTPGQGLQFLFEYFSETQRNKGNFPGRFSGRQFSNSRSEMNVSTLELGDSALYLCASSPRGLAGGPSKRGYEQFFGPGTRLTVL.

This clonotype was observed many times. The V and J genes are TRBV11-2 and TRBJ2-1, with TRBD1 identical over 9 bases. The CDR3 is 15 residues long. After removal of 7 bases from V and 6 bases from J, the junction contained 10 bases not matched to a gene. CDR1 and CDR2 from the germline V gene are SGHAT and FQNNGV. CDR3 protein: CASTIWGTGSNEQFF. As DNA, the CDR3 is TGTGCCAGCACCATATGGGGGACAGGGTCCAATGAGCAGTTCTTC.

This clonotype was detected many times. The V and J genes are TRBV28 and TRBJ1-5, with D possibly TRBD1 on 6 matching bases. Germline CDR1 is MDHEN and CDR2 is SYDVKM. This CDR3 is built from 15 residues. Trimming took off 2 bases at V and 3 bases at J, with 11 bases between the two ends. The DNA for the CDR3 is TGTGCCAGCAGTTTACCGCCAGGGGCCAATCAGCCCCAGCATTTT. The encoded protein is CASSLPPGANQPQHF.

Points on this clonotype: Just one base apart from a much larger clone, this may be a read error. V gene TRBV28 combines with J gene TRBJ2-1; no clear D. The CDR3 is made up of 16 amino acids. Germline lookup yields CDR1 MDHEN and CDR2 SYDVKM. CDR3 sequence: CASSLSSPFGDNGQFF. The CDR3 DNA reads TGTGCCAGCAGTTTATCCTCGCCTTTTGGTGACAATGGGCAGTTCTTC.

This clonotype occurred many times. The rearrangement joins TRBV29-1 to TRBJ2-7; TRBD1 aligns across 8 bases. CDR1 is SQVTM and CDR2 is ANQGSEA in the germline V gene. The junction had 7 bases not matched to a gene; V was cut back by 7 bases and J by 2 bases. This CDR3 comprises 13 residues. The CDR3 coding sequence is TGCAGCGCCACCGGGACAGGAACCTACGAGCAGTACTTC. Its protein product is CSATGTGTYEQYF.

V and J are TRBV6-2 or TRBV6-3 and TRBJ2-7, with D hard to call. Trimming removed 5 bases at V and 0 bases at J, with 8 bases between. The CDR3 covers 13 residues. Germline CDR1 MNHEY, CDR2 SVGEGT. Written as DNA, the CDR3 is TGTGCCAGCAGTCGGACGCTCTCCTACGAGCAGTACTTC. Translation gives CASSRTLSYEQYF.

This clonotype has ten or more counts. The chain links TRBV4-2 to TRBJ2-2; 13 bases are a match to TRBD2. CDR1 is LGHNA, CDR2 YNFKEQ, per germline. Germline trimming cut 10 bases from V and 0 bases from J; bases unmatched to any gene: 11. The CDR3 length is 18 residues. The CDR3: CATRGGLAGPANTGELFF. The CDR3 bases are TGTGCCACCCGTGGGGGACTAGCGGGACCCGCGAACACCGGGGAGCTGTTTTTT.

This clonotype has just one count. The V call is TRBV2, the J call TRBJ2-7; 7 bases map to TRBD1. Per the germline V gene, CDR1 is SNHLY and CDR2 is FYNNEI. V lost 6 bases, J lost 6 bases, and 14 bases stayed unmatched. The CDR3 is 15 residues long. The CDR3 sequence is CASRGDRVLSGEQYF. The CDR3 nucleotides are TGTGCCAGCAGGGGGGACAGAGTGCTTTCGGGCGAGCAGTACTTC.

This clonotype has only a few counts. The chain combines TRBV20-1 with TRBJ1-1; D perhaps matches TRBD1 (5 bases). V was trimmed by 4 bases and J by 0 bases, leaving 9 bases between them. CDR3 length: 13 residues. The germline CDR1 and CDR2 sequences are DFQATT and SNEGSKA (reference sequence). The CDR3 sequence: CSATGFMNTEAFF. CDR3 nucleotide sequence: TGCAGTGCTACAGGGTTCATGAACACTGAAGCTTTCTTT.